A selection of T cell receptor beta chains follows, all from one sample in a study of CD8 T cells in Susac syndrome. TCRdb re-analysed the immunoSEQ multiplex PCR reads in MiXCR, keeping a single row per CDR3 protein. Among some 150,000 distinct CDR3 sequences, roughly 95% were seen once, and the ten largest hold roughly 0.084%. Sequencing was performed on CD4+ T cells from PBMCs. These receptors were obtained from a human donor with Susac syndrome. The CDR3 runs from the conserved cysteine through the conserved F or W. The D gene is left open where the match is weak. Rows give clone size only sometimes, using once, few, many, or a class for an expanded clone.

TRBV20-1	TRBJ1-2	.	14	.	TGCAGTGCTACCCGTGGGGGTCGGGCGGGTGGCTACACCTTC	CSATRGGRAGGYTF
TRBV9	TRBJ1-3	.	14	TRBD1	TGTGCCAGCAGCGTGACAGGGGCTGGAAACACCATATATTTT	CASSVTGAGNTIYF
TRBV15	TRBJ2-1	.	17	TRBD2	TGTGCCACCAAGGGAGGAGCGGGAGGAAATTCCTACAATGAGCAGTTCTTC	CATKGGAGGNSYNEQFF
TRBV28	TRBJ2-5	.	14	TRBD1	TGTGCCAGCAGCCGGGACAGGGGGCTAGAGACCCAGTACTTC	CASSRDRGLETQYF
TRBV19	TRBJ1-1	.	14	.	TGTGCCAGTAGTATAGATGCCAGGAACACTGAAGCTTTCTTT	CASSIDARNTEAFF
TRBV20-1	TRBJ2-3	.	14	.	TGCAGTGCTAGAGATCCATTCAGCACAGATACGCAGTATTTT	CSARDPFSTDTQYF
TRBV5-8	TRBJ2-7	.	16	.	TGTGCCAGCAGCTTGGTGTTATGGGGGGCGCGATACGAGCAGTACTTC	CASSLVLWGARYEQYF
TRBV20-1	TRBJ2-5	.	10	.	TGCAGTGCTCTGGAGGAGACCCAGTACTTC	CSALEETQYF
TRBV4-1	TRBJ2-5	.	16	.	TGCGCCAGCAGCCAAGGACGGGCAACCCCCCAAGAGACCCAGTACTTC	CASSQGRATPQETQYF
TRBV4-1	TRBJ2-2	.	13	.	TGCGCCAGCAGAATTAGAGACACCGGGGAGCTGTTTTTT	CASRIRDTGELFF
TRBV6-5	TRBJ2-2	.	15	.	TGTGCCAGCAGTTTGGCGCGGAAGAACACCGGGGAGCTGTTTTTT	CASSLARKNTGELFF
TRBV9	TRBJ2-3	.	15	.	TGTGCCAGCAGCGTTGGGCGGGGAGCCCCGAGGACGCAGTATTTT	CASSVGRGAPRTQYF
TRBV29-1	TRBJ2-5	.	16	.	TGCAGCGTTGAAGGCTCCGCAGGCAGCAACCAAGAGACCCAGTACTTC	CSVEGSAGSNQETQYF
TRBV9	TRBJ2-3	.	13	.	TGTGCCAGCAGCGTAGGTGACACAGATACGCAGTATTTT	CASSVGDTDTQYF
TRBV24-1	TRBJ2-3	.	14	TRBD1	TGTGCCACCACGGGGACAGGGAAAACAGATACGCAGTATTTT	CATTGTGKTDTQYF
TRBV29-1	TRBJ2-7	.	12	.	TGCAGCGGCGCAACAGGACCGGGGGAGCAGTACTTC	CSGATGPGEQYF
TRBV6-5	TRBJ1-5	.	12	.	TGTGCCAGCAGTGATAGCAATCAGCCCCAGCATTTT	CASSDSNQPQHF
TRBV12-3/TRBV12-4	TRBJ1-1	.	11	.	TGTGCCAGCAAGGGCGGGGGGAATACTTTCTTT	CASKGGGNTFF
TRBV5-1	TRBJ2-3	.	13	.	TGCGCCAGCAGCTTCATGGGGGCCGATACGCAGTATTTT	CASSFMGADTQYF
TRBV20-1	TRBJ2-5	.	12	.	TGCAGTGCTAGAGTGGGACGGAACATCCAGTACTTC	CSARVGRNIQYF
TRBV9	TRBJ2-3	.	16	TRBD2	TGTGCCAGCAGCGAGGGGCTAGCGGGAGGGCTGGATACGCAGTATTTT	CASSEGLAGGLDTQYF
TRBV12-3/TRBV12-4	TRBJ2-5	.	15	TRBD2	TGTGCCAGCACTAAAGCCCTAGCGGGGGCTGAGACCCAGTACTTC	CASTKALAGAETQYF
TRBV6-6	TRBJ2-5	.	12	TRBD1	TGTGCCTGCAGGACAGGGATCGAGACCCAGTACTTC	CACRTGIETQYF
TRBV12-3/TRBV12-4	TRBJ1-5	once	12	.	TGTGCCAGCAGCACGCTCAATCAGCCCCAGCATTTT	CASSTLNQPQHF
TRBV20-1	TRBJ2-3	few	14	TRBD1	TGCAGTGCTCCCGGACAGGGCTTCACAGATACGCAGTATTTT	CSAPGQGFTDTQYF
TRBV29-1	TRBJ1-3	.	12	.	TGCAGCGCCGTTAGTGCTGGAAACACCATATATTTT	CSAVSAGNTIYF
TRBV20-1	TRBJ2-6	.	17	TRBD2	TGCAGTGCTAGAGATGGGCCTAGCGGGGTTGGGGCCAACGTCCTGACTTTC	CSARDGPSGVGANVLTF
TRBV29-1	TRBJ1-2	once	12	.	TGCAGCGTTGCAGGGATCGACTATGGCTACACCTTC	CSVAGIDYGYTF
TRBV6-2/TRBV6-3	TRBJ2-1	.	13	.	TGTGCCAGCAGTAACCCCCTTGGTGCGGAGCAGTTCTTC	CASSNPLGAEQFF
TRBV25-1	TRBJ2-2	.	13	TRBD2	TGTGCCACCCTCGGGGGGGCCACCGGGGAGCTGTTTTTT	CATLGGATGELFF
TRBV18	TRBJ1-6	once	15	.	TGTGCCAGCTCGCGCGTACATGGGGGGAATTCACCCCTCCACTTT	CASSRVHGGNSPLHF
TRBV12-3/TRBV12-4	TRBJ1-2	.	13	.	TGTGCCAGCTATCAAGGCGGGGGAGGCGGCTACACCTTC	CASYQGGGGGYTF
TRBV3-1	TRBJ2-5	.	15	.	TGTGCCAGCAGCCAAGATCCGAGGAGGCAAGAGACCCAGTACTTC	CASSQDPRRQETQYF
TRBV23-1	TRBJ2-5	.	18	.	TGCGCCAGCAGTCAATCGGGGCAGGGCCTAGCGCAGAAGGAGACCCAGTACTTC	CASSQSGQGLAQKETQYF
TRBV6-4	TRBJ2-7	.	12	.	TGTGCCAGCAGTGACTCGGGGTACGAGCAGTACTTC	CASSDSGYEQYF
TRBV9	TRBJ1-1	.	14	.	TGTGCCAGCAGCGTATTACCAGCGAACACTGAAGCTTTCTTT	CASSVLPANTEAFF
TRBV20-1	TRBJ2-5	.	13	.	TGCAGTGCTAGGTCCCTTCTCCAAGAGACCCAGTACTTC	CSARSLLQETQYF
TRBV12-3/TRBV12-4	TRBJ2-6	once	15	TRBD1	TGTGCCAGCAGTTACACAGGGGTTGGGGCCAACGTCCTGACTTTC	CASSYTGVGANVLTF
TRBV5-6	TRBJ2-5	.	14	.	TGTGCCAGCAGCTCAAAGACAGGAGTGGAGACCCAGTACTTC	CASSSKTGVETQYF
TRBV15	TRBJ1-1	.	15	.	TGTGCCACCAGCAGAGCCGGCAGGGCGAACACTGAAGCTTTCTTT	CATSRAGRANTEAFF